Each of the 32 T cell receptor beta chains below was sequenced from the same sample in a study of T cells in Graves' hyperthyroidism and ophthalmopathy. Researchers took RNA transcripts and amplified the TCR beta CDR3 regions from them. HTBI primers drove first-round RT-PCR of the TCR CDR3. Each CDR3 protein is one row after TCRdb ran MiXCR on the multiplex PCR reads. This sample yields around 250,000 distinct CDR3 sequences, of which roughly 15% are seen a single time; about an eighth belongs to the top ten. The sample was blood. All receptors come from a woman aged 40 to 50 with Graves' hyperthyroidism that later progressed to Graves' ophthalmopathy.

Points on this clonotype: A much larger clone differs by one base, so this may be a read error. The chain links TRBV5-1 to TRBJ2-7; 10 bases agree with TRBD2. The CDR3 sequence is 17 residues long. Per germline, CDR1 SGHRS and CDR2 YFSETQ. The CDR3 nucleotides read TGCGCCAGCAGCTTGAAGGCAGCGGGAGGGCCGGCCTACGGGCAGTACTTC. Encoded protein: CASSLKAAGGPAYGQYF.

The chain links TRBV15 to TRBJ2-1; D perhaps matches TRBD2 (5 bases). Germline CDR1 reads LNHNV; CDR2 reads YYDKDF (reference sequence). Trimming took 0 bases from V and 0 from J, leaving 9 bases between them. The length of the CDR3 is 16 residues. The CDR3: CATSRDTGFSYNEQFF. The CDR3 DNA sequence: TGTGCCACCAGCAGAGACACGGGGTTCTCCTACAATGAGCAGTTCTTC. The whole variable domain, filled in from reference TRBV15 and TRBJ2-1, reads DAMVIQNPRYQVTQFGKPVTLSCSQTLNHNVMYWYQQKSSQAPKLLFHYYDKDFNNEADTPDNFQSRRPNTSFCFLDIRSPGLGDTAMYLCATSRDTGFSYNEQFFGPGTRLTVL.

This clonotype was picked up many times. The genes are TRBV2 and TRBJ1-2; D unclear. Trimming removed 4 bases at V and 3 bases at J, with 3 bases between. Germline V gene lookup returns CDR1 SNHLY and CDR2 FYNNEI. This CDR3 has 11 amino acids. The DNA of the CDR3 is TGTGCCAGCAGTGGACACTATGGCTACACCTTC. The encoded protein is CASSGHYGYTF.

This clonotype was picked up many times. The V call is TRBV11-2, the J call TRBJ2-5; the match to TRBD2 covers 8 bases. Per germline, CDR1 SGHAT and CDR2 FQNNGV. The CDR3 runs 18 residues. The junction had 10 bases not matched to a gene; V was cut back by 1 base and J by 0 bases. CDR3 nucleotides: TGTGCCAGCAGCTTAGGTATACTAGCGGAGGGGTACCAAGAGACCCAGTACTTC. This sequence encodes CASSLGILAEGYQETQYF.

At least ten counts were recorded for this clonotype. The chain joins TRBV7-9 to TRBJ2-1; D remains unclear. The V and J ends lost 1 base and 4 bases respectively, with 14 bases between them. This CDR3 has 16 amino acids. CDR1 is SEHNR, CDR2 FQNEAQ, per germline (reference sequence). CDR3 amino acids: CASSLGGHILYNEQFF. The DNA of the CDR3 is TGTGCCAGCAGCTTAGGTGGGCACATACTGTACAATGAGCAGTTCTTC.

This clonotype occurred many times. The chain couples TRBV28 to TRBJ2-5; D unresolved. Trimming took off 2 bases at V and 5 bases at J, with 27 bases between the two ends. The CDR3 totals 19 residues. The germline gives CDR1 MDHEN, CDR2 SYDVKM. The CDR3 sequence is CASSLTPRFAGSGRETQYF. Here the CDR3 DNA reads TGTGCCAGCAGTTTAACCCCAAGGTTTGCAGGCTCGGGCCGGGAGACCCAGTACTTC.

The V call is TRBV12-3 or TRBV12-4, the J call TRBJ1-5, with a possible D match to TRBD1 (5 bases). Trimming took off 1 base at V and 11 bases at J, with 30 bases between the two ends. The CDR3 is made up of 19 amino acids. CDR3 protein: CASSLGVKLRIGVAPAQHF. CDR3 nucleotides: TGTGCCAGCAGTTTAGGGGTAAAACTTAGGATAGGGGTCGCTCCGGCCCAGCATTTT.

This clonotype was recorded at least ten times. The V call is TRBV24-1, the J call TRBJ1-2; 9 bases are a match to TRBD1. CDR1 and CDR2 (germline): KGHDR, SFDVKD. The CDR3 covers 13 residues. J was trimmed by 8 bases and V by 4 bases; bases with no gene match: 4. CDR3: CATSERTGDGYTF. The CDR3 bases are TGTGCCACCAGTGAGAGGACAGGGGACGGCTACACCTTC.

This clonotype has a handful of counts. Since a much larger clone is just one base distant, this may be a read error. The chain employs TRBV2 and TRBJ2-5; 7 nucleotides align to TRBD1. CDR1 SNHLY and CDR2 FYNNEI come from the germline V gene. This CDR3 has 14 amino acids. This CDR3 reads CTSSDGTDKETQYF. CDR3 coding DNA: TGTACCAGCAGTGATGGGACAGATAAAGAGACCCAGTACTTC. Complete variable domain (other parts from reference TRBV2 and TRBJ2-5): EPEVTQTPSHQVTQMGQEVILRCVPISNHLYFYWYRQILGQKVEFLVSFYNNEISEKSEIFDDQFSVERPDGSNFTLKIRSTKLEDSAMYFCTSSDGTDKETQYFGPGTRLLVL.

Ten or more counts support this clonotype. The chain couples TRBV3-1 to TRBJ2-7, with TRBD2 matching 13 bases. The CDR3 length is 14 residues. CDR1 is LGHDT and CDR2 is YNNKEL in the germline V gene (reference sequence). J was trimmed by 5 bases and V by 8 bases; bases with no gene match: 6. The CDR3, as DNA: TGTGCCAGCCGGACTAGCGGGAGTAGGAACGAGCAGTACTTC. Amino acids: CASRTSGSRNEQYF.

This chain joins TRBV6-5 and TRBJ2-1; TRBD2 matches at 11 bases. Germline V gives CDR1 MNHEY, CDR2 SVGAGI. The V segment lost 2 bases and the J segment 7 bases; nucleotides outside the gene matches: 7. CDR3 length: 16 amino acids. In nucleotides, the CDR3 is TGTGCCAGCAGTTACGGTAGCGGGAGGGTGGGGAATGAGCAGTTCTTC. It specifies CASSYGSGRVGNEQFF.

This clonotype was seen ten or more times. The chain uses TRBV3-1 and TRBJ2-7; perhaps TRBD1 as D (5 bases). The CDR3 totals 12 residues. V was shortened by 3 bases and J by 4 bases, with 7 bases between the two germline ends. Germline V CDR1 and CDR2: LGHDT, YNNKEL (reference sequence). The CDR3 protein is CASSQTDYEQYF. Written as DNA, the CDR3 is TGTGCCAGCAGCCAGACAGATTACGAGCAGTACTTC.

This clonotype showed up many times. The V and J genes are TRBV12-3 or TRBV12-4 and TRBJ2-1, with 7 positions matching TRBD2. This CDR3 has 14 residues. Unmatched junction bases numbered 6, after V lost 5 bases and J lost 5 bases. This CDR3 reads CASSPSGNDNEQFF. DNA for the CDR3: TGTGCCAGCAGTCCCAGCGGGAACGACAATGAGCAGTTCTTC.

There are many counts of this clonotype. The V call is TRBV24-1, the J call TRBJ2-1, with D hard to call. V dropped 3 bases and J dropped 8 bases, with 13 bases sitting between them. CDR3 length: 14 amino acids. CDR1 is KGHDR and CDR2 is SFDVKD in the germline V gene. The DNA of the CDR3 is TGTGCCACCAGTGATCGATCAGGTTCAGATGAGCAGTTCTTC. It yields the protein CATSDRSGSDEQFF.

A remark on this clonotype: A much bigger clone sits one base away, suggesting this may be a read error. V usage is TRBV12-3 or TRBV12-4 and J usage is TRBJ2-3; tentative D call: TRBD2 (6 bases). The ends were cut back, 5 bases at V and 8 bases at J, with 29 bases in the middle. The CDR3 runs 18 residues. The CDR3: CASSKVGLASTEAGTQYF. Written as DNA, the CDR3 is TGTGCCAGCAGTAAGGTGGGGCTAGCGAGCACCGAGGCAGGTACGCAGTATTTT.

In this sample, this clonotype turned up many times. The chain joins TRBV7-9 to TRBJ2-2; D may match TRBD1 or TRBD2 (5 bases each). V lost 3 bases and J lost 5, with 16 bases in between. Germline CDR1 reads SEHNR; CDR2 reads FQNEAQ (reference sequence). The CDR3 runs to 16 residues. In DNA form, the CDR3 reads TGTGCCAGCAGCTTTTGGGACCCTGCCTCTACCGGGGAGCTGTTTTTT. Its protein is CASSFWDPASTGELFF.

This clonotype was seen many times. The chain joins TRBV3-1 to TRBJ2-7; D might be TRBD1 (6 bases). The ends were cut back, 1 base at V and 4 bases at J, with 14 bases in the middle. The CDR3 consists of 15 residues. Per the germline V gene, CDR1 is LGHDT and CDR2 is YNNKEL (reference sequence). Here the CDR3 reads CASSQGADSYYEQYF. For the CDR3, the DNA is TGTGCCAGCAGCCAAGGGGCGGACAGCTATTACGAGCAGTACTTC.

This clonotype showed up many times. CDR3 amino acids: CASSPHHPERGNEQFF. Here the CDR3 DNA reads TGTGCCAGCTCACCACACCACCCGGAACGGGGCAATGAGCAGTTCTTC. V usage is TRBV18 and J usage is TRBJ2-1, with D possibly being TRBD2 (5 bases). The CDR3 contains 16 residues. V dropped 1 base and J dropped 6 bases, with 16 bases sitting between them. Germline V gene data show CDR1 as KGHSH and CDR2 as LQKENI. Full variable domain (outside the CDR3, taken from reference TRBV18 and TRBJ2-1): NAGVMQNPRHLVRRRGQEARLRCSPMKGHSHVYWYRQLPEEGLKFMVYLQKENIIDESGMPKERFSAEFPKEGPSILRIQQVVRGDSAAYFCASSPHHPERGNEQFFGPGTRLTVL.

This clonotype was seen repeatedly, ten times or more. This chain connects TRBV20-1 to TRBJ2-7, with TRBD2 as a possible D gene (6 bases). V lost 6 bases to trimming and J lost 1 base, with 19 bases between them. CDR1 and CDR2 from the germline V gene are DFQATT and SNEGSKA (reference sequence). The CDR3 consists of 15 residues. The chain's CDR3 is CSAEGGGDTSYEQYF. The CDR3 DNA reads as TGCAGTGCAGAGGGAGGAGGGGATACGTCCTACGAGCAGTACTTC.

This clonotype showed up many times. This sequence joins TRBV7-3 and TRBJ2-2; D is uncertain. The CDR3 runs 13 residues. The germline CDR1 and CDR2 sequences are SGHTA and FQGTGA. V gave up 2 bases and J gave up 8 bases, with 9 bases separating them. Written as DNA, the CDR3 is TGTGCCAGCAGCTTACCAGTAGGGGGGGAGCTGTTTTTT. It is translated as CASSLPVGGELFF.

This clonotype was observed many times. This chain uses TRBV30 with TRBJ2-2, with D unresolved. This CDR3 spans 13 amino acids. Germline lookup yields CDR1 GTSNPN and CDR2 SVGIG (reference sequence). Trimming removed 2 bases at V and 5 bases at J, with 9 bases between. The CDR3 region is CAWSLPGTGELFF. For the CDR3, the DNA is TGTGCCTGGAGTTTACCCGGAACCGGGGAGCTGTTTTTT.

In this sample, this clonotype turned up many times. The gene calls are TRBV7-8 and TRBJ2-5; no reliable D call. CDR1 is SGHVS, CDR2 FQNEAQ, per germline. The CDR3 spans 16 residues. The V gene lost 5 bases and the J gene lost 1 base, with 17 bases spanning the gap. CDR3 in amino acids: CASSRRTGALQETQYF. CDR3 DNA: TGTGCCAGCAGCCGCCGCACCGGAGCCCTCCAAGAGACCCAGTACTTC.

This clonotype occurred many times. The rearrangement links TRBV4-1 to TRBJ2-3, with D unresolved. The CDR3 consists of 15 residues. Trimming left V 7 bases short and J 5 bases short, with 19 bases between. Germline assignment: CDR1 MGHRA and CDR2 YSYEKL. CDR3 bases: TGCGCCAGCAAACCGGGCCGATCCCGGCAAGATACGCAGTATTTT. Translation: CASKPGRSRQDTQYF.

At least ten counts were recorded for this clonotype. V usage is TRBV3-1 and J usage is TRBJ2-6; TRBD1 matches at 7 bases. This CDR3 region has 14 residues. V trimming: 1 base; J trimming: 13 bases; junction bases outside the gene matches: 7. CDR1 is LGHDT, CDR2 YNNKEL, per germline (reference sequence). Here the CDR3 reads CASSQGDRDEVLTF. The CDR3, as DNA: TGTGCCAGCAGCCAAGGAGACAGGGACGAGGTCCTGACTTTC.

This clonotype came up many times. The chain carries TRBV11-2 and TRBJ2-1; TRBD2 agrees at 11 bases. The germline V gene encodes CDR1 SGHAT and CDR2 FQNNGV. The trim removed 6 bases at V and 2 bases at J, leaving 3 bases unmatched. This CDR3 comprises 15 residues. This CDR3 is CASRGTSGPYNEQFF. The CDR3 DNA reads TGTGCCAGCAGAGGGACTAGCGGCCCCTACAATGAGCAGTTCTTC.

The V and J genes are TRBV20-1 and TRBJ2-7; D remains unclear. The germline V gene encodes CDR1 DFQATT and CDR2 SNEGSKA (reference sequence). The CDR3 consists of 14 residues. With 2 bases removed from V and 0 bases from J, the gap between germline ends came to 11 bases. This chain's CDR3 is CSARRGGPSYEQYF. The CDR3, as DNA: TGCAGTGCTAGACGCGGCGGCCCCTCCTACGAGCAGTACTTC.

This clonotype has a count of ten or more. The rearrangement joins TRBV11-2 to TRBJ2-7; D remains ambiguous. V shed 4 bases and J shed 0 bases, with 13 bases lying between them. Germline V gene sequence: CDR1 SGHAT, CDR2 FQNNGV. The CDR3 extends over 15 amino acids. The CDR3: CASSSRPESSYEQYF. The CDR3 region has the DNA TGTGCCAGCAGCTCGCGACCGGAAAGCTCCTACGAGCAGTACTTC.

The J gene is TRBJ2-7, the V gene TRBV4-1, with 16 bases that match TRBD2. Trimming cost V 4 bases and J 6 bases; bases outside gene matches: 3. CDR1 is MGHRA, CDR2 YSYEKL, per germline. The CDR3 is made up of 15 amino acids. The DNA of the CDR3 is TGCGCCAGCAGCCGCGGGACTAGCGGGAGGGGCGAGCAGTACTTC. Its translation is CASSRGTSGRGEQYF.

The chain couples TRBV5-8 to TRBJ2-7, with D unclear. The V gene's germline CDR1 is SGHTS and CDR2 YDEGEE. Trimming cost V 2 bases and J 3 bases, with 6 bases left between them. The CDR3 runs 12 residues. The CDR3 loop reads CASSFDNYEQYF. The CDR3 nucleotides are TGTGCCAGCAGCTTTGACAACTACGAGCAGTACTTC.

The gene calls are TRBV12-3 or TRBV12-4 and TRBJ1-2; D gene uncertain. The CDR3 has 13 amino acids. Trimming removed 4 bases from V and 7 bases from J, with 13 bases in between. CDR3 nucleotides: TGTGCCAGCAGTTCCCAAATGTCATCTGGCTACACCTTC. Translating gives CASSSQMSSGYTF.

Notes on this clonotype: This sequence may be a read error, since a much larger clone differs from it by one base. This chain links TRBV28 with TRBJ2-7; 8 nucleotides align to TRBD1. Germline CDR1 is MDHEN and CDR2 is SYDVKM. The CDR3 is 15 amino acids. Germline trimming cut 8 bases from V and 3 bases from J; bases unmatched to any gene: 12. The CDR3 nucleotides are TGTGCCAGCGCCCACCTACAGGGGGTGGGCTACGAGCAGTACTTC. Residues: CASAHLQGVGYEQYF.

This clonotype was observed many times. V gene TRBV9 combines with J gene TRBJ2-1; 14 bases are shared with TRBD2. The length of the CDR3 is 19 residues. The trim removed 0 bases at V and 1 base at J, leaving 6 bases unmatched. Germline CDR1 and CDR2: SGDLS and YYNGEE. CDR3 sequence reads: CASSVEGGLAGGSYNEQFF. DNA of the CDR3: TGTGCCAGCAGCGTAGAGGGAGGACTAGCGGGAGGATCCTACAATGAGCAGTTCTTC.